This T cell receptor beta chain was captured by sequencing in a study of blood T cell repertoires in COVID-19. Study information: From the United States, Italy and Spain came samples of acute and convalescent COVID-19. T cells, B-cell-depleted T cells, or PBMCs supplied cDNA or gDNA.

This CDR3 has 15 amino acids. Germline V gene sequence: CDR1 SGHRS, CDR2 YFSETQ. The V end lost 0 bases, the J end lost 9 bases, and 13 bases lay between the germline ends. As handled by the study authors: Amplified reference gene primers provided the basis for estimating nucleated cell counts. Sequencing was performed with immunoSEQ multiplex PCR; in TCRdb, only in-frame clones are kept and a portion is missing. The DNA was the basis for D and trimming; V, J and clone size are from that table. The sample includes under 200,000 clones, 80% to 85% of them seen just once. The clonotype originates from a woman aged 60-70 years with acute or convalescent COVID-19. The chain joins TRBV5-1 to TRBJ1-6, with a possible D match to TRBD1 (6 bases). The sample consisted of peripheral blood. CDR3 residues: CASSLGGRGISPLHF. Here the CDR3 DNA reads TGCGCCAGCAGCTTGGGGGGCAGGGGAATTTCACCCCTCCACTTT.